The 19 T cell receptor beta chains below all came from one sample that was sequenced in a study of T cell responses to AZD1222 COVID-19 vaccine. Sequenced by immunoSEQ multiplex PCR; TCRdb stores in-frame clones only, minus some. The table includes more than 150,000 clones, more than 75% detected once. The specimen comprised peripheral blood, sampled 28 days after the second AZD1222 dose. The source of these receptors is an adult who received the AZD1222 COVID-19 vaccine.

The table lists this clone with a few counts. The sample contains more than one DNA sequence encoding this CDR3. The chain uses TRBV9 and TRBJ1-2, with D perhaps TRBD1 (5 bases). V was clipped by 4 bases and J by 8 bases, with 9 bases between them. Germline V gives CDR1 SGDLS, CDR2 YYNGEE. The CDR3 contains 11 residues. The CDR3 DNA is TGTGCCAGCAGCCGGCAGGGCGGCTACACCTTC. It codes for CASSRQGGYTF.

The J gene is TRBJ1-1, the V gene TRBV5-1; D unresolved. The CDR3 is 14 amino acids. CDR1 is SGHRS, CDR2 YFSETQ, per germline. The V and J ends lost 4 bases and 5 bases respectively, with 15 bases between them. The CDR3 DNA reads as TGCGCCAGCAGCCCCTCGTCCCCCCAGACTGAAGCTTTCTTT. Translation: CASSPSSPQTEAFF.

The rearrangement joins TRBV2 to TRBJ1-3; D is ambiguous. V gave up 4 bases and J gave up 2 bases, with 3 bases separating them. This CDR3 contains 12 residues. CDR1 SNHLY and CDR2 FYNNEI come from the germline V gene. CDR3 nucleotides: TGTGCCAGCAGTGCGACTGGAAACACCATATATTTT. Its protein is CASSATGNTIYF.

The chain couples TRBV24-1 to TRBJ2-3; TRBD1 agrees at 9 bases. The length of the CDR3 is 17 residues. Germline CDR1 reads KGHDR; CDR2 reads SFDVKD. Losses at the gene ends were 4 bases for V and 3 bases for J; bases not matched to a gene: 10. The CDR3 coding sequence is TGTGCCACCAGTGACCTTTCGGGACAGGGAAGGACAGATACGCAGTATTTT. This codes for CATSDLSGQGRTDTQYF.

The rearrangement joins TRBV15 to TRBJ2-1; 8 bases align to TRBD1. This CDR3 spans 15 amino acids. V was clipped by 0 bases and J by 7 bases; unmatched bases: 5. Per the germline V gene, CDR1 is LNHNV and CDR2 is YYDKDF (reference sequence). The CDR3 nucleotides are TGTGCCACCAGCAGAGATTTGCAGGGGGCGAATGAGCAGTTCTTC. Translating gives CATSRDLQGANEQFF.

The chain employs TRBV28 and TRBJ1-1; the D is unclear. Per germline, CDR1 MDHEN and CDR2 SYDVKM. Trimming shortened V by 2 bases and J by 1 base, and 8 bases separated the two germline ends. This CDR3 spans 14 amino acids. The CDR3 sequence is CASSLLNGNTEAFF. The CDR3 nucleotides are TGTGCCAGCAGTTTACTTAACGGGAACACTGAAGCTTTCTTT.

This chain uses TRBV12-5 with TRBJ2-2; 14 bases match TRBD2. Germline V gene data show CDR1 as LGHNT and CDR2 as FRNRAP. Trimming removed 5 bases from V and 6 bases from J; junction bases left unmatched: 14. The CDR3 totals 19 residues. This chain's CDR3 is CASGPGLAGGLSFPGELFF. DNA of the CDR3: TGTGCTAGTGGTCCCGGACTAGCGGGAGGCCTATCATTCCCCGGGGAGCTGTTTTTT.

The chain couples TRBV4-3 to TRBJ1-1, with D unresolved. V dropped 1 base and J dropped 2 bases, with 8 bases sitting between them. The CDR3 is 14 amino acids. Germline CDR1 reads LGHNA; CDR2 reads YSLEER. CDR3 amino acids: CASSQGHLNTEAFF. The CDR3, as DNA: TGCGCCAGCAGCCAAGGACATCTTAACACTGAAGCTTTCTTT.

The gene calls are TRBV10-3 and TRBJ2-1; TRBD1 matches 7 bases. Germline values: CDR1 ENHRY, CDR2 SYGVKD. The CDR3 length is 14 residues. V lost 9 bases, J lost 5 bases, and 10 bases stayed unmatched. The CDR3 bases are TGTGCCATTAAACTCGGGACAGATAACAATGAGCAGTTCTTC. It encodes CAIKLGTDNNEQFF.

This sequence joins TRBV9 and TRBJ2-3; D remains unclear. In germline, CDR1 is SGDLS, CDR2 YYNGEE. CDR3 length: 14 residues. V was shortened by 6 bases and J by 0 bases, with 11 bases between the two germline ends. The CDR3 coding sequence is TGTGCCAGCAACCCCGACCCTAGCACAGATACGCAGTATTTT. The encoded protein is CASNPDPSTDTQYF. The full variable domain, in which reference TRBV9 and TRBJ2-3 provide the parts outside the CDR3, is DSGVTQTPKHLITATGQRVTLRCSPRSGDLSVYWYQQSLDQGLQFLIQYYNGEERAKGNILERFSAQQFPDLHSELNLSSLELGDSALYFCASNPDPSTDTQYFGPGTRLTVL.

V gene TRBV5-1 combines with J gene TRBJ2-1, with 10 nucleotides matching TRBD1. The CDR3 extends over 15 amino acids. Germline assignment: CDR1 SGHRS and CDR2 YFSETQ. V was clipped by 9 bases and J by 4 bases; unmatched bases: 10. The CDR3 coding sequence is TGCGCCACCGCCGAAGGGGGACAGGGGTACAATGAGCAGTTCTTC. This gives the protein CATAEGGQGYNEQFF. Variable domain in full (rest from reference TRBV5-1 and TRBJ2-1): KAGVTQTPRYLIKTRGQQVTLSCSPISGHRSVSWYQQTPGQGLQFLFEYFSETQRNKGNFPGRFSGRQFSNSRSEMNVSTLELGDSALYLCATAEGGQGYNEQFFGPGTRLTVL.

Worth noting for this clone: One end of the junction is discordant with germline, which a read error may explain. The chain carries TRBV28 and TRBJ2-2; 7 bases are a match to TRBD2. Germline-derived CDR1 and CDR2 are MDHEN and SYDVKM. CDR3 size: 16 residues. DNA of the CDR3: TGTGCCAGCAGTTTATCCGGGACTACTTTACACCGGGGAGCTGTTTTT. Translation: CASSLSGTTLHRGAVF. The whole variable domain, remainder taken from reference TRBV28 and TRBJ2-2, is DVKVTQSSRYLVKRTGEKVFLECVQDMDHENMFWYRQDPGLGLRLIYFSYDVKMKEKGDIPEGYSVSREKKERFSLILESASTNQTSMYLCASSLSGTTLHRGAVFGEGSRLTVL.

The genes are TRBV29-1 and TRBJ2-1, with TRBD2 matching 9 bases. The CDR3 covers 13 residues. The germline CDR1 and CDR2 sequences are SQVTM and ANQGSEA. Germline trimming cut 4 bases from V and 2 bases from J; bases unmatched to any gene: 0. CDR3 DNA sequence: TGCAGCGTTGGCGGGAGGGCCTACAATGAGCAGTTCTTC. Residues: CSVGGRAYNEQFF.

J is TRBJ1-2 and V is TRBV7-8; 7 nucleotides match TRBD1. This CDR3 is 15 amino acids long. V was clipped by 2 bases and J by 4 bases; unmatched bases: 7. The germline CDR1 and CDR2 sequences are SGHVS and FQNEAQ. The chain's CDR3 is CASSLRGQRRYGYTF. CDR3 DNA: TGTGCCAGCAGCTTAAGGGGACAGCGACGCTATGGCTACACCTTC.

The rearrangement uses TRBV9 and TRBJ1-6; unclear D gene. This CDR3 has 14 amino acids. Deletions cut 6 bases from V and 10 bases from J, with 17 bases between. Germline CDR1 is SGDLS and CDR2 is YYNGEE. CDR3 nucleotide sequence: TGTGCCAGCACTACCGGCAGCTCAGGATCACCCCTCCACTTT. It encodes CASTTGSSGSPLHF.

Notes on this clone: The same CDR3 is also encoded by other DNA sequences in this sample. The V gene is TRBV7-2, the J gene TRBJ1-2; D unclear. V lost 2 bases, J lost 3 bases, and 4 bases lay in between. Germline V CDR1 and CDR2: SGHTA, FQGNSA. The CDR3 runs 12 residues. This CDR3 is CASSLLDYGYTF. The CDR3, as DNA: TGTGCCAGCAGCTTATTGGACTATGGCTACACCTTC.

The genes are TRBV19 and TRBJ1-1, with D possibly TRBD1 on 5 matching bases. Trimming left V 6 bases short and J 0 bases short, with 14 bases between. Germline CDR1 and CDR2: LNHDA and SQIVND (reference sequence). The CDR3 extends over 15 amino acids. As DNA, the CDR3 is TGTGCCAGTAGCCCCCCATCGGGGGTGAACACTGAAGCTTTCTTT. Its protein is CASSPPSGVNTEAFF.

This clone came up once. The chain couples TRBV29-1 to TRBJ2-7, with 8 positions matching TRBD2. Germline lookup yields CDR1 SQVTM and CDR2 ANQGSEA. This CDR3 comprises 13 residues. J lost 0 bases, V lost 5 bases, and 3 bases had no gene match. CDR3 in amino acids: CSVSGTSSYEQYF. The CDR3 coding sequence is TGCAGCGTTTCGGGGACTAGCTCCTACGAGCAGTACTTC.

The chain has TRBV5-1 and TRBJ1-5; D gene unclear. Trimming shortened V by 4 bases and J by 7 bases, and 12 bases separated the two germline ends. Germline V gives CDR1 SGHRS, CDR2 YFSETQ. The CDR3 consists of 13 residues. The chain's CDR3 is CASSRQFGQPQHF. DNA for the CDR3: TGCGCCAGCAGCAGGCAATTCGGGCAGCCCCAGCATTTT.